The clone carrying this TCR beta chain was counted only a few times. Sequenced by immunoSEQ multiplex PCR; TCRdb stores in-frame clones only, minus some. Of under 300,000 clones in the sample, about four fifths were seen once. The data were obtained in a study of blood T cell repertoires in COVID-19. Study summary: PBMCs, B-cell-depleted T cells, or T cells provided the cDNA or gDNA that made up the material.

Germline CDR1 is LNHDA and CDR2 is SQIVND (reference sequence). This CDR3 region has 13 residues. Trimming removed 5 bases at V and 2 bases at J, with 7 bases between. Each participant's cohort was designated according to participant-reported clinical history. The sequencing input was PBMCs or T cells enriched from blood (not recorded which). V usage is TRBV19 and J usage is TRBJ2-1, with a tentative D call TRBD1 (6 bases). The clonotype comes from a man aged 45-65 years who had recovered from COVID-19. Written as DNA, the CDR3 is TGTGCCAGTAGTCAGGGGCCCTACAATGAGCAGTTCTTC. Residues: CASSQGPYNEQFF. Variable domain in full (rest from reference TRBV19 and TRBJ2-1): DGGITQSPKYLFRKEGQNVTLSCEQNLNHDAMYWYRQDPGQGLRLIYYSQIVNDFQKGDIAEGYSVSREKKESFPLTVTSAQKNPTAFYLCASSQGPYNEQFFGPGTRLTVL.